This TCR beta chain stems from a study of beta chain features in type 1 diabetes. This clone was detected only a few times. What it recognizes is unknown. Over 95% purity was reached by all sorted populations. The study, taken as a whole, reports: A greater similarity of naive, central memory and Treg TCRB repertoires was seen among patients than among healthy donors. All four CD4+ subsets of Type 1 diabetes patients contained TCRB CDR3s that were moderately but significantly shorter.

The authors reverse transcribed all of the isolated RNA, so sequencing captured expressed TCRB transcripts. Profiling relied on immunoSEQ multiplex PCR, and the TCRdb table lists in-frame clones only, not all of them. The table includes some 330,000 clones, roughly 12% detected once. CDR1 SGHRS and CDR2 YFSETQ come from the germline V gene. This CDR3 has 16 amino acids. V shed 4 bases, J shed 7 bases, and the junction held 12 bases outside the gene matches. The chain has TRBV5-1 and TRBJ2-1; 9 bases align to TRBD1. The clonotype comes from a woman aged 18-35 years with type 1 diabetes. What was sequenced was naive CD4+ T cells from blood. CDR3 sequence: CASSLPGQGGSNEQFF. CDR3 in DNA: TGCGCCAGCAGCCTGCCGGGACAGGGAGGGAGTAATGAGCAGTTCTTC.